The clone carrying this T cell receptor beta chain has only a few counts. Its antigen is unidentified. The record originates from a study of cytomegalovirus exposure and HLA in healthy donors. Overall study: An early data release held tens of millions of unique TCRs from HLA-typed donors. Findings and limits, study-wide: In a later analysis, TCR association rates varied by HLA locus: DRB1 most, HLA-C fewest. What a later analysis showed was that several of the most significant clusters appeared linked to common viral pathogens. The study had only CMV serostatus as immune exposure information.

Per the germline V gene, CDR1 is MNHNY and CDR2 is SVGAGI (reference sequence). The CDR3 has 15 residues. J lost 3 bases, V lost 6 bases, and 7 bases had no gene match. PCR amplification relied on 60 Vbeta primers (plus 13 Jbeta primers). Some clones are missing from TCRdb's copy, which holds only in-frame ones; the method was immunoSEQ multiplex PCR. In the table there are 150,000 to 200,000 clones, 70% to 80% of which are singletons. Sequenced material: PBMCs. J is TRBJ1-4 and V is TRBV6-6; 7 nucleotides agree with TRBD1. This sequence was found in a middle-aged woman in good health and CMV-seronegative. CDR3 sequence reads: CASSGSGGANEKLFF. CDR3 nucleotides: TGTGCCAGCAGCGGATCAGGGGGAGCTAATGAAAAACTGTTTTTT.